The 15 T cell receptor beta chains reported below all come from one sample, sequenced in a study of cytomegalovirus exposure and HLA in healthy donors. The study ran its PCR with 60 Vbeta and 13 Jbeta primers. Repertoires were generated with immunoSEQ multiplex PCR, while TCRdb's copy carries only in-frame clones and drops some. The table lists about 140,000 clones, 70% to 75% of them singletons, with about 1.2% in the top ten. Material for sequencing was PBMCs. These receptor sequences come from a woman aged 40 to 49 in good health and CMV-seronegative.

In its sample, this clone was seen a few times. This chain uses TRBV5-1 with TRBJ1-1; the D gene is possibly TRBD1 (6 bases). In germline, CDR1 is SGHRS, CDR2 YFSETQ. The V end was cut by 4 bases, the J end by 4 bases, with 11 bases between. This CDR3 has 13 residues. Written as DNA, the CDR3 is TGCGCCAGCAGCGCACAGGGAATCACTGAAGCTTTCTTT. Translating gives CASSAQGITEAFF.

The CDR3 DNA reads TGTGCCAGCAGCCGGGGACCGGGACAGATGTATGGCTACACCTTC. Its translation: CASSRGPGQMYGYTF. The V and J genes are TRBV11-2 and TRBJ1-2; 7 bases fit TRBD1. This CDR3 is 15 amino acids long. CDR1 SGHAT and CDR2 FQNNGV come from the germline V gene. Unmatched junction bases numbered 11, after V lost 5 bases and J lost 5 bases. Variable domain in full (rest from reference TRBV11-2 and TRBJ1-2): EAGVAQSPRYKIIEKRQSVAFWCNPISGHATLYWYQQILGQGPKLLIQFQNNGVVDDSQLPKDRFSAERLKGVDSTLKIQPAKLEDSAVYLCASSRGPGQMYGYTFGSGTRLTVV.

The V and J genes are TRBV11-2 and TRBJ2-7; 7 bases map to TRBD1. CDR1 and CDR2 from the germline V gene are SGHAT and FQNNGV. Trimming cost V 8 bases and J 4 bases; bases outside gene matches: 11. The CDR3 totals 14 residues. The CDR3 nucleotides read TGTGCCAGCGCCCAGGGACAGTCGCTTTACGAGCAGTACTTC. Translating gives CASAQGQSLYEQYF.

V gene TRBV7-8 combines with J gene TRBJ2-7; TRBD1 matches at 7 bases. Germline assignment: CDR1 SGHVS and CDR2 FQNEAQ. The CDR3 has 14 residues. J was trimmed by 6 bases and V by 5 bases; bases with no gene match: 10. The CDR3 DNA is TGTGCCAGCAGCGCAACCGGGACAGACGCCGAGCAGTACTTC. Translated, it gives CASSATGTDAEQYF.

The sample holds a few counts of this clone. The gene calls are TRBV6-1 and TRBJ1-6; 7 nucleotides align to TRBD1. The CDR3 runs to 16 residues. V lost 2 bases, J lost 8 bases, and 9 bases stayed unmatched. Germline lookup yields CDR1 MNHNS and CDR2 SASEGT. The CDR3 DNA is TGTGCCAGCAGTGAAAAACACAGGGGTGGTTATTCACCCCTCCACTTT. Translation: CASSEKHRGGYSPLHF.

This clone was picked up one time. The rearrangement links TRBV7-3 to TRBJ1-2; D might be TRBD1 (5 bases). V was shortened by 6 bases and J by 7 bases, with 18 bases between the two germline ends. Germline values: CDR1 SGHTA, CDR2 FQGTGA. This CDR3 is 14 amino acids long. The DNA of the CDR3 is TGTGCCAGCAGTCAGGGTCCAGGGATGAGTGGCTACACCTTC. Protein sequence: CASSQGPGMSGYTF. Full variable domain (remainder filled in from reference TRBV7-3 and TRBJ1-2): GAGVSQTPSNKVTEKGKYVELRCDPISGHTALYWYRQSLGQGPEFLIYFQGTGAADDSGLPNDRFFAVRPEGSVSTLKIQRTERGDSAVYLCASSQGPGMSGYTFGSGTRLTVV.

The chain couples TRBV25-1 to TRBJ1-1; D unclear. Germline assignment: CDR1 MGHDK and CDR2 SYGVNS. CDR3 size: 13 residues. Trimming shortened V by 3 bases and J by 5 bases, and 10 bases separated the two germline ends. The chain's CDR3 is CASSDLTWTEAFF. The CDR3 bases are TGTGCCAGCAGTGATCTTACATGGACTGAAGCTTTCTTT. Filled out from reference TRBV25-1 and TRBJ1-1, the complete variable domain reads EADIYQTPRYLVIGTGKKITLECSQTMGHDKMYWYQQDPGMELHLIHYSYGVNSTEKGDLSSESTVSRIRTEHFPLTLESARPSHTSQYLCASSDLTWTEAFFGQGTRLTVV.

The V gene is TRBV11-2, the J gene TRBJ1-3, with D tentatively TRBD1 (5 bases). The CDR3 consists of 15 residues. V lost 0 bases, J lost 2 bases, and 8 bases lay in between. Germline CDR1 and CDR2: SGHAT and FQNNGV. The CDR3 loop reads CASSLDRVAGNTIYF. Written as DNA, the CDR3 is TGTGCCAGCAGCTTAGACAGGGTTGCTGGAAACACCATATATTTT.

The chain combines TRBV5-4 with TRBJ2-5; 8 bases align to TRBD2. CDR1 and CDR2 (germline): SGHNT, YYREEE (reference sequence). This CDR3 contains 14 residues. The V and J ends lost 4 bases and 7 bases, in that order; junction bases with no gene match: 9. The CDR3 nucleotides are TGTGCCAGCAGCCCCGGTAGCGGGGAGGTGACCCAGTACTTC. Translated, it gives CASSPGSGEVTQYF.

The chain is built from TRBV7-2 and TRBJ1-5, with TRBD1 as a possible D gene (6 bases). Germline CDR1 reads SGHTA; CDR2 reads FQGNSA. Between the trimmed V and J ends, which lost 4 bases and 0 bases, there was a span of 10 bases. The CDR3 contains 15 residues. This CDR3 is CASSSGQHSNQPQHF. The CDR3, as DNA: TGTGCCAGCAGCTCAGGACAGCATAGCAATCAGCCCCAGCATTTT. Supplemented by reference TRBV7-2 and TRBJ1-5, the full variable domain reads GAGVSQSPSNKVTEKGKDVELRCDPISGHTALYWYRQSLGQGLEFLIYFQGNSAPDKSGLPSDRFSAERTGGSVSTLTIQRTQQEDSAVYLCASSSGQHSNQPQHFGDGTRLSIL.

The V and J genes are TRBV27 and TRBJ1-1; TRBD1 aligns across 7 bases. In germline, CDR1 is MNHEY, CDR2 SMNVEV (reference sequence). The V segment lost 0 bases and the J segment 0 bases; nucleotides outside the gene matches: 4. The CDR3 is 16 residues long. This CDR3 is CASSLSRGRLNTEAFF. CDR3 nucleotide sequence: TGTGCCAGCAGTTTATCGAGGGGGCGGTTGAACACTGAAGCTTTCTTT.

The rearrangement links TRBV28 to TRBJ2-2; possibly TRBD1 for D (6 bases). In germline, CDR1 is MDHEN, CDR2 SYDVKM. CDR3 size: 14 residues. V dropped 2 bases and J dropped 6 bases, with 10 bases sitting between them. The CDR3 DNA reads TGTGCCAGCAGTTTAAGGGGGTCGGCCGGGGAGCTGTTTTTT. It is translated as CASSLRGSAGELFF.

This chain connects TRBV13 to TRBJ1-4; no firm D call. Germline loops: CDR1 PRHDT, CDR2 FYEKMQ (reference sequence). The CDR3 is 17 residues long. V dropped 5 bases and J dropped 7 bases, with 23 bases sitting between them. CDR3 sequence reads: CASSPYGTVGWAEKLFF. The DNA of the CDR3 is TGTGCCAGCAGCCCTTATGGCACGGTCGGCTGGGCTGAAAAACTGTTTTTT.

This clone has just a few counts. The chain has TRBV15 and TRBJ1-2; TRBD1 aligns across 11 bases. Germline loops: CDR1 LNHNV, CDR2 YYDKDF (reference sequence). CDR3 length: 17 amino acids. With V trimmed by 5 bases and J by 2 bases, 10 bases remained unmatched. This CDR3 reads CATSPNSWDRGNYGYTF. The CDR3, as DNA: TGTGCCACCAGCCCGAACTCTTGGGACAGGGGGAACTATGGCTACACCTTC.

The chain joins TRBV5-1 to TRBJ2-3; possible D gene TRBD2, 7 bases. V was trimmed by 4 bases and J by 0 bases, leaving 15 bases between them. This CDR3 spans 16 amino acids. The germline CDR1 and CDR2 sequences are SGHRS and YFSETQ. CDR3 region: CASSPGGGGSTDTQYF. In DNA, the CDR3 is TGCGCCAGCAGCCCGGGGGGCGGGGGAAGCACAGATACGCAGTATTTT. Full variable domain (remainder filled in from reference TRBV5-1 and TRBJ2-3): KAGVTQTPRYLIKTRGQQVTLSCSPISGHRSVSWYQQTPGQGLQFLFEYFSETQRNKGNFPGRFSGRQFSNSRSEMNVSTLELGDSALYLCASSPGGGGSTDTQYFGPGTRLTVL.